This T cell receptor beta chain was identified during a study of shared T cell receptors in the human thymus. Trimming at V came to 3 bases and at J to 2 bases, leaving 8 bases not matched to a gene. The CDR3 totals 16 residues. Germline V gives CDR1 SNHLY, CDR2 FYNNEI. Repertoires were generated with immunoSEQ multiplex PCR, while TCRdb's copy carries only in-frame clones and drops some. Of some 700,000 clones in the sample, 70% to 90% were seen once. These data also formed part of another study, on human thymus T cells. This second study says: Blood and thymic repertoires both appeared biased in V and J gene usage.

Sequencing input: thymocytes. This TCR came from a girl less than two years old with a congenital heart defect. The chain is built from TRBV2 and TRBJ1-2; 8 positions agree with TRBD1. For the CDR3, the DNA is TGTGCCAGCAGTGAGAAGACAGGGGACTTCAACTATGGCTACACCTTC. The encoded protein is CASSEKTGDFNYGYTF.